This T cell receptor (beta chain) was observed in a study of brain T cells in children with intractable seizures. Clones were read by immunoSEQ multiplex PCR, and TCRdb kept only the in-frame ones, dropping some. The sample contains around 80,000 clones, under 95% of which appear only once. Before surgery, patients took at least one anti-epileptic drug. This receptor was taken from a girl between 2 and 10 years old with Rasmussen encephalitis and intractable seizures. The specimen comprised peripheral blood, sampled at surgery.

The CDR3 protein is CAWRVSGLVPFTDSYNEQFF. CDR3 DNA: TGTGCCTGGAGGGTTTCGGGACTAGTCCCATTTACAGACTCCTACAATGAGCAGTTCTTC. This chain links TRBV30 with TRBJ2-1; 8 bases agree with TRBD2. From germline, CDR1 is GTSNPN and CDR2 SVGIG (reference sequence). Losses at the gene ends were 3 bases for V and 0 bases for J; bases not matched to a gene: 19. This CDR3 contains 20 residues.